This TCR beta chain was captured in a study of T cell clonotyping in hematopoietic cell transplantation (dated by TCRdb to the early 2020s). As for the study more broadly: Blood from recipients was drawn about 28 days before transplant and again at days 30, 100 and 180 after transplant. A total of 130 to 150 blood samples were collected in the study from roughly 32 consecutive transplant recipients and their related donors. Patient recruitment ran from late 2015 to early 2017, and follow-up continued until September 2020 or death. Samples from roughly five patients were obtained at the onset of acute graft-versus-host disease and were compared with samples from patients in whom GVHD never developed. Beyond this particular receptor, the publication reports: The sample size was limited, and CD4 and CD8 repertoire contributions could not be separated because cells were not sorted. A decrease in recipient TCR diversity was observed after transplant, and a progressive increase in pathologically expanded clonotypes was seen from day 30 to day 180. Only a small fraction of recipient repertoires overlapped donor repertoires, with over 95% appearing de novo at the given depth. Broader TCR repertoire diversity after transplant was predicted by Inverse Simpson Index values from donors and from recipients before transplant.

This specimen's time point label, interpreted: recipient sample taken at acute GVHD onset. Nuclei Lysis Solution was used to extract genomic DNA from fresh or cryopreserved unfractionated peripheral blood mononuclear cells. Note on this clone: The antigen it binds to is not known. No base-level quality is on record; no much larger clone is a single base apart.

CDR1 and CDR2, per the germline V gene, are SNHLY and FYNNEI. The cysteine opens and the phenylalanine closes a CDR3 of 13 amino acids. Only the CDR3 DNA stays, 39 bases, in frame from base 1. V is cut back by 6 bases and J by 8 bases, with 7 bases in the junction unmatched. TCR beta CDR3 regions were amplified from genomic DNA with the immunoSEQ assay, a bias-controlled multiplex PCR using V- and J-specific primers. A second PCR step added a proprietary barcode and Illumina adapter sequences to the CDR3 amplicons. An Illumina MiSeq instrument was used for sequencing of the CDR3 libraries. Turning to the authors' computational methods: Export and quality control were handled in immunoSEQ Analyzer 3.0, while downstream analyses relied on R Bioconductor and Immunarch. Only productive rearrangements in the normalized downsampled data set went into calculating the repertoire metrics. Clonotypes larger than 5 templates in the normalized cohort were defined as pathologically expanded. Repertoire diversity was measured with the Inverse Simpson Index. CMV-specificity analyses were carried out on the non-normalized data set to capture all clonotypes. This is the immuneACCESS table as TCRdb keeps it, with only in-frame sequences that have V and J called. A part of the clones is gone; compared with another copy, unresolved V genes explain less than half, and the rest is unexplained. V, J and clone size reflect that table, while D and trimming were determined from the DNA. This sample gives 2,500 to 4,000 clones in total; roughly nine tenths of them show up just once. The top ten clones comprise roughly 9% of the sample.

This chain is built from TRBV2 and TRBJ1-2; the junction holds 9 bases that match TRBD1. This clonotype originated in a male patient between 55 and 70 years old who had an allogeneic stem cell transplant from a related donor, so the T cells may come from the graft donor. Some clones in this sample may be carry-over from other donors' samples. The sample in question was PBMCs, obtained at the time of graft-versus-host disease after allogeneic stem cell transplant. The DNA reads as follows: TGTGCCAGCAGGGGACAGGGATTTGGGGGCTACACCTTC. Its amino acids are CASRGQGFGGYTF.